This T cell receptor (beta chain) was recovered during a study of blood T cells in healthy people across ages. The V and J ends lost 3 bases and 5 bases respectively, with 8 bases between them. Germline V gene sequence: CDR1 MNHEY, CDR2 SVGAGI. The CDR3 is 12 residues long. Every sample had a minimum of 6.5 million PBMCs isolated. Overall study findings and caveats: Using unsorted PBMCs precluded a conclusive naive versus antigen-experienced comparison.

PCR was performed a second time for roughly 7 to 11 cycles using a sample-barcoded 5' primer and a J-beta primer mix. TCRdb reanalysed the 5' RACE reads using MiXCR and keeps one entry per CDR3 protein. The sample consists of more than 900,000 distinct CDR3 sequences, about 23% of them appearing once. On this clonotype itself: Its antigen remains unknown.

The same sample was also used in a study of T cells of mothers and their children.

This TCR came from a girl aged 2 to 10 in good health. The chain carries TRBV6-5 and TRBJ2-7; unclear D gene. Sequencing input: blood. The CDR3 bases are TGTGCCAGCAGTTATGCCCCCAACGAGCAGTACTTC. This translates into CASSYAPNEQYF.